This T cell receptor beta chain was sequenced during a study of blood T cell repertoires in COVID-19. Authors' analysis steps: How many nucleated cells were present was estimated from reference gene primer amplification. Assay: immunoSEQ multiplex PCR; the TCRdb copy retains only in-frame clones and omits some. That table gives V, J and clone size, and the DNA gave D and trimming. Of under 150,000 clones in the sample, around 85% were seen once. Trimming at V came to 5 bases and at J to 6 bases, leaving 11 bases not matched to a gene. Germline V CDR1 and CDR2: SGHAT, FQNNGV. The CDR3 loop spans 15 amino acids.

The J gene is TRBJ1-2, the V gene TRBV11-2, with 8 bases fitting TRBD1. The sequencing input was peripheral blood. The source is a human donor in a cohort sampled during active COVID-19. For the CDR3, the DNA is TGTGCCAGCAGCCGTGGGGGACAGGACGGGGATGGCTACACCTTC. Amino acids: CASSRGGQDGDGYTF.